The clone carrying this T cell receptor beta chain occurred a few times. The library was designed around alpha chains, so this beta chain is a stray read whose abundance carries little weight. This record belongs to a study of spatial heterogeneity in lung cancer. Background on the study: Alpha-chain sequences were detected in numbers that were consistently lower than beta-chain sequences.

Time point defined: sample taken at primary tumor resection. The donors comprised roughly 71 untreated early-stage non-small cell lung cancer patients. The sequenced material consisted of unsorted whole RNA from tumor, nontumor lung or frozen PBMC. Trimming left V 4 bases short and J 6 bases short, with 19 bases between. There are 15 residues in the CDR3. Germline V gene sequence: CDR1 SGDLS, CDR2 YYNGEE. TCR cDNA molecules each had a unique molecular identifier. TCRdb passed the 5' RACE reads through MiXCR, listing each CDR3 protein once. The data hold several hundred distinct CDR3 sequences, with approximately 10% observed a single time.

Sequenced material: normal lung tissue next to the tumor, taken at surgery. The source is a female donor with early-stage non-small cell lung cancer. The genes are TRBV9 and TRBJ1-2; D may be TRBD1 (5 bases). CDR3 protein: CASSSDPDMSNGYTF. Written as DNA, the CDR3 is TGTGCCAGCAGCTCAGACCCGGACATGTCTAATGGCTACACCTTC.